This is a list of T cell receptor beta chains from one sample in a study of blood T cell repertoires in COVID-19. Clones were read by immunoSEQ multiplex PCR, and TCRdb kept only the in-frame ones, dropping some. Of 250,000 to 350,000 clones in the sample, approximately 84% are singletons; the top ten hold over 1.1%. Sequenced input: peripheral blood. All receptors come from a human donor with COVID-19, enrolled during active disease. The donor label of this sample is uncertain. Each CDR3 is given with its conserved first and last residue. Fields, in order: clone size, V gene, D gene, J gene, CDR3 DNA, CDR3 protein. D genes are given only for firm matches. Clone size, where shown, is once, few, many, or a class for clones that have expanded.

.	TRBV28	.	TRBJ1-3	TGTGCCAGCCTGGAGTCGGACAGTCGAAACACCATATATTTT	CASLESDSRNTIYF
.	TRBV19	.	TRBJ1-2	TGTGCCAGTAGTATAGTCCTACGGGGGGCAGGTGGCTACACCTTC	CASSIVLRGAGGYTF
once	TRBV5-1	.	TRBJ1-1	TGCGCCAGCAGCTTCGCCTTCTCGAGCCCTGAAGCTTTCTTT	CASSFAFSSPEAFF
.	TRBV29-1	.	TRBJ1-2	TGCAGCGTTGAAGCGGCAGGGGCCTATGGCTACACCTTC	CSVEAAGAYGYTF
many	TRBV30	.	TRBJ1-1	TGTGCCTGGGCCGAGCCCCTAGAAGCTTTCTTT	CAWAEPLEAFF
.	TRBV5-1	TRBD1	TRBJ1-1	TGCGCCAGCAGCTGGAGCCCGACAGGGGCCACTGAAGCTTTCTTT	CASSWSPTGATEAFF
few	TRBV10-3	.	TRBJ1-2	TGTGCCATCAGTGAGTCGGGAAGGGAGGTGGATGGCTACACCTTC	CAISESGREVDGYTF
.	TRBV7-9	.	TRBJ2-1	TGTGCCAGCAGCTTAGCTATGGGAGGAGCCTACAATGAGCAGTTCTTC	CASSLAMGGAYNEQFF
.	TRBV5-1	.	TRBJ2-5	TGCGCCAGCAGCTTGGACTTTGAGACCCAGTACTTC	CASSLDFETQYF
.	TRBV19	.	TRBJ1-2	TGTGCCAGTAGTATACGGGCGGGCGGCTACACCTTC	CASSIRAGGYTF
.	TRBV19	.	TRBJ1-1	TGTGCCAGTAGTATTCTCAATCCCCGAGAGGGAGGGACTGAAGCTTTCTTT	CASSILNPREGGTEAFF
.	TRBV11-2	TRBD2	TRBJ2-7	TGTGCCAGCAGCTTAGAACGGGTAGCGGGGGCCTACGAGCAGTACTTC	CASSLERVAGAYEQYF
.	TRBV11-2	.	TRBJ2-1	TGTGCCAGCAGCTTAGCGGGATCCTACAATGAGCAGTTCTTC	CASSLAGSYNEQFF
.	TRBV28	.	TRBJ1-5	TGTGCCAGCACAGGAAGCAATCAGCCCCAGCATTTT	CASTGSNQPQHF
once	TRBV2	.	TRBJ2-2	TGTGCCAGCAGGGTGGGGCTTGACACCGGGGAGCTGTTTTTT	CASRVGLDTGELFF
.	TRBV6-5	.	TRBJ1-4	TGTGCCAGCAGCCCCGTTAATGAAAAACTGTTTTTT	CASSPVNEKLFF
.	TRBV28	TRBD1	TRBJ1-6	TGTGCCAGCAGCCAGGACAGGGGGCGGCCTTCCACTCTCCACTTT	CASSQDRGRPSTLHF
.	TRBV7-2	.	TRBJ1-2	TGTGCCAGCAGCCCGACCCGGAGCTATGGCTACACCTTC	CASSPTRSYGYTF
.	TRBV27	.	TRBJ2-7	TGTGCCAGCAGTTTCGGGACTCCTATCTCCTACGAGCAGTACTTC	CASSFGTPISYEQYF
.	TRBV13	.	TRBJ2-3	TGTGCCAGCAGCATAAGACGGGGGGATACGCAGTATTTT	CASSIRRGDTQYF
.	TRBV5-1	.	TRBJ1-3	TGCGCCAGCACCCGGGTACCTAGCTCTGGAAACACCATATATTTT	CASTRVPSSGNTIYF
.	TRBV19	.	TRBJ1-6	TGTGCCAGTAGTATGGCCAGGGGCCAATCACCCCTCCACTTT	CASSMARGQSPLHF
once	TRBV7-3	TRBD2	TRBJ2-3	TGTGCCAGCAGCTTAATGTCGGGAGGGGTTGTAGATACGCAGTATTTT	CASSLMSGGVVDTQYF
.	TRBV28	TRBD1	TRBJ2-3	TGTGCCAGCTGGACAGGGGATTCTGATACGCAGTATTTT	CASWTGDSDTQYF
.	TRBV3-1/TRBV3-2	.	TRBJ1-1	TGTGCCAGCAGCCAGCGAGAGAGAGGGTCTGAAGCTTTCTTT	CASSQRERGSEAFF
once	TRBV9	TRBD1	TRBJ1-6	TGTGCCAGCAGCGTAGAGGACAGGGGGCATTCACCCCTCCACTTT	CASSVEDRGHSPLHF
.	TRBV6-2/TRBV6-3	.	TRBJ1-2	TGTGCCAGCAGTTACGAGGCCGGATCCTATGGCTACACCTTC	CASSYEAGSYGYTF
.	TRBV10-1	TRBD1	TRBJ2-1	TGCGCCAGCAGTGCCTCAACCGGGACAGCTTACAATGAGCAGTTCTTC	CASSASTGTAYNEQFF
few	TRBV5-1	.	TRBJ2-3	TGCGCCAGCAGCTTGGACCTAGCGCCCACAGATACGCAGTATTTT	CASSLDLAPTDTQYF
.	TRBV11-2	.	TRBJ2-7	TGTGCCAGCAGCCCACAGAACGGACAGTCCGAGCAGTACTTC	CASSPQNGQSEQYF
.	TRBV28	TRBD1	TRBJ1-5	TGTGCCAGCAGTTCGGATGGACAGGGCCACGTTCAGCCCCAGCATTTT	CASSSDGQGHVQPQHF
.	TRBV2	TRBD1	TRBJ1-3	TGTGCCAGCCGAAAACAACCGGGACAGGGCTTCGGAAACACCATATATTTT	CASRKQPGQGFGNTIYF
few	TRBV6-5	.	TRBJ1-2	TGTGCCAGCAGTTACTCGGACGGACTATATGGCTACACCTTC	CASSYSDGLYGYTF
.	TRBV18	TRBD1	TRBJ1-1	TGTGCCAGCTCACTACAACAGGGGGCTGAAGCTTTCTTT	CASSLQQGAEAFF
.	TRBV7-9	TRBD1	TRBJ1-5	TGTGCCAGCAGCCCAGGGACAGCCCATAGCAATCAGCCCCAGCATTTT	CASSPGTAHSNQPQHF
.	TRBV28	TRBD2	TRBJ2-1	TGTGCCAGCAGTTTAATGCTAGCGGGAGGTGTCGCCTACAATGAGCAGTTCTTC	CASSLMLAGGVAYNEQFF
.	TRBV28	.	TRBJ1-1	TGTGCCAGCAACAATATGGGGGCGAACACTGAAGCTTTCTTT	CASNNMGANTEAFF
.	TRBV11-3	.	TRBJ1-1	TGTGCCAGCAGCTTAGGGAGGAACACTGAAGCTTTCTTT	CASSLGRNTEAFF
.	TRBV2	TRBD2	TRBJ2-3	TGTGCCAGCAGTGAATGGCAGGGAGGGTTCGCGGATACGCAGTATTTT	CASSEWQGGFADTQYF
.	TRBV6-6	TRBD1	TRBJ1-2	TGTGCCAGCACTTTGGCCGGGACAGGGGGTGGCTACACCTTC	CASTLAGTGGGYTF
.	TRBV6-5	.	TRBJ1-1	TGTGCCAGCAGTCTATTGACTGCTAACACTGAAGCTTTCTTT	CASSLLTANTEAFF
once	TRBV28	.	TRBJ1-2	TGTGCCAGCAGTCCCGGAGGACTGGAGGGAGGCTACACCTTC	CASSPGGLEGGYTF
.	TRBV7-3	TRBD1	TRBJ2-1	TGTGCCAGCAGCTCGACTACGGGACAGTTACTTACTGAGCAGTTCTTC	CASSSTTGQLLTEQFF
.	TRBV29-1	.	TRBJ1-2	TGCAGCGTTGAACGGACAGTAAACTATGGCTACACCTTC	CSVERTVNYGYTF